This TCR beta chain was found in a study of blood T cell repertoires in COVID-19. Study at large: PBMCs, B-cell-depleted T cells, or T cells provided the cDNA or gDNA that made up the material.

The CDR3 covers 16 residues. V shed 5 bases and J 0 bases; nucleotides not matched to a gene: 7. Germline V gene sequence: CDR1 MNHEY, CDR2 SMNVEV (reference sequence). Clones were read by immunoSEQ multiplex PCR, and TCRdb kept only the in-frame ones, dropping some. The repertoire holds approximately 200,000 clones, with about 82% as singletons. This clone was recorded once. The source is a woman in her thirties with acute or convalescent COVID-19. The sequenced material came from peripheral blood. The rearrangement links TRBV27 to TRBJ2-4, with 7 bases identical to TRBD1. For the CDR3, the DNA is TGTGCCAGCAGTCCATTGACAGGGCTAGCCAAAAACATTCAGTACTTC. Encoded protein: CASSPLTGLAKNIQYF.